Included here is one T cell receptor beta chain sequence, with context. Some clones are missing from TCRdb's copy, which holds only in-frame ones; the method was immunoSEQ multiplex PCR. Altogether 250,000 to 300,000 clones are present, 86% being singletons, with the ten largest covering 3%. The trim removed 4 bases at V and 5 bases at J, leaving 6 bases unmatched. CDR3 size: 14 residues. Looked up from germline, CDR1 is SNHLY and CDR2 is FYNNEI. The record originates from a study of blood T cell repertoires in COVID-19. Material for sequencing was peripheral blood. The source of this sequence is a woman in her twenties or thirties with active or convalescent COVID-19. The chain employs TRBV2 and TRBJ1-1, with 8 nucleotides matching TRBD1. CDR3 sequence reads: CASSAPDRGTEAFF. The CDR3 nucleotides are TGTGCCAGCAGTGCCCCCGACAGGGGAACTGAAGCTTTCTTT.